A selection of T cell receptor beta chains follows, all from one sample in a study of graft-versus-host responses after intestinal transplantation. No cognate antigen is known for these TCRs. Repertoires were generated with immunoSEQ multiplex PCR, while TCRdb's copy carries only in-frame clones and drops some. The repertoire consists of more than 90,000 clones, with around nine tenths occurring once and the leading ten covering about 0.2%. Sequencing used unstimulated CD4+ T cells sorted from spleen or lymph node cells, obtained before transplant. The origin of the receptors is a human donor who was the organ donor for an intestinal transplant. CDR3s include the opening cysteine and the closing phenylalanine or tryptophan. Each record gives: V gene, J gene, CDR3 length, D gene, clone size, CDR3 protein, CDR3 DNA. D genes are given only for firm matches. Not every row has a clone size; where given, it reads once, few, many or a size class.

TRBV25-1	TRBJ1-2	15	TRBD1	NA	CASSLSTGTNYGYTF	TGTGCCAGCAGCCTGTCGACAGGGACTAACTATGGCTACACCTTC
TRBV5-1	TRBJ2-7	13	NA	NA	CASSFFPSGEQYF	TGCGCCAGCAGCTTCTTTCCGTCCGGGGAGCAGTACTTC
TRBV7-2	TRBJ1-1	15	TRBD1	NA	CASSATGQLNTEAFF	TGTGCCAGCAGCGCTACGGGACAGCTGAACACTGAAGCTTTCTTT
TRBV5-4	TRBJ2-3	16	TRBD1	NA	CASSVPRGLDTDTQYF	TGTGCCAGCAGCGTCCCCAGGGGGCTAGACACAGATACGCAGTATTTT
TRBV7-6	TRBJ2-7	20	TRBD2	NA	CASSLARAVSGRTHSYEQYF	TGTGCCAGCAGCTTAGCGCGAGCGGTTAGCGGGAGGACCCACTCCTACGAGCAGTACTTC
TRBV2	TRBJ2-1	16	NA	NA	CASSDLSGHSYNEQFF	TGTGCCAGCAGCGACCTTAGCGGCCACTCCTACAATGAGCAGTTCTTC
TRBV5-1	TRBJ2-5	16	TRBD2	NA	CASSLVAGGGQETQYF	TGCGCCAGCAGCTTGGTGGCGGGAGGGGGTCAAGAGACCCAGTACTTC
TRBV5-1	TRBJ1-1	14	NA	NA	CASSFEAVNTEAFF	TGCGCCAGCAGCTTCGAGGCGGTGAACACTGAAGCTTTCTTT
TRBV7-6	TRBJ2-7	15	TRBD1	once	CASSSPTTGVWEQYF	TGTGCCAGCAGCTCCCCCACGACAGGGGTTTGGGAGCAGTACTTC
TRBV28	TRBJ1-2	13	NA	NA	CASWGLGHRGYTF	TGTGCCAGCTGGGGACTGGGCCATCGTGGCTACACCTTC
TRBV9	TRBJ1-2	13	NA	NA	CASSVTVNYGYTF	TGTGCCAGCAGCGTTACAGTTAACTATGGCTACACCTTC
TRBV7-2	TRBJ2-5	14	TRBD2	NA	CASSLGGTSDAQYF	TGTGCCAGCAGCTTAGGGGGCACTAGCGACGCCCAGTACTTC
TRBV9	TRBJ2-5	13	TRBD1	NA	CASSVEGAVTQYF	TGTGCCAGCAGCGTCGAGGGGGCGGTGACCCAGTACTTC
TRBV7-2	TRBJ1-2	14	NA	NA	CASSLAGQFYGYTF	TGTGCCAGCAGCTTAGCGGGGCAGTTCTATGGCTACACCTTC
TRBV7-9	TRBJ2-1	13	TRBD2	NA	CASSPGLAGEQFF	TGTGCCAGCAGCCCCGGTCTAGCGGGTGAGCAGTTCTTC
TRBV30	TRBJ2-7	15	NA	NA	CAWRAGSALSYEQYF	TGTGCCTGGAGGGCCGGGAGTGCACTCTCCTACGAGCAGTACTTC
TRBV19	TRBJ2-2	18	TRBD1	NA	CASNLQDRGFGRTGELFF	TGTGCCAGTAATCTCCAGGACAGGGGTTTCGGTCGCACCGGGGAGCTGTTTTTT
TRBV5-6	TRBJ2-5	16	TRBD2	NA	CASSQGSGRAQETQYF	TGTGCCAGCAGCCAGGGTAGCGGGAGGGCCCAAGAGACCCAGTACTTC
TRBV5-6	TRBJ1-1	14	NA	NA	CASSLVSGNTEAFF	TGTGCCAGCAGCTTGGTTTCCGGGAACACTGAAGCTTTCTTT
TRBV11-2	TRBJ1-4	17	NA	NA	CASSITGIQSTNEKLFF	TGTGCCAGCAGCATCACAGGGATCCAGTCAACTAATGAAAAACTGTTTTTT
TRBV6-5	TRBJ2-3	16	TRBD2	NA	CASSYPLAGGPDTQYF	TGTGCCAGCAGTTACCCCCTAGCGGGAGGCCCAGATACGCAGTATTTT
TRBV18	TRBJ1-2	12	NA	NA	CASSGRNYGYTF	TGTGCCAGCTCAGGGCGCAACTATGGCTACACCTTC
TRBV5-1	TRBJ2-3	15	NA	NA	CASIQGDPRSDTQYF	TGCGCCAGCATACAGGGAGACCCACGATCAGATACGCAGTATTTT
TRBV5-1	TRBJ2-7	15	NA	NA	CASSPTVPSSYEQYF	TGCGCCAGCAGCCCGACAGTTCCTAGCTCCTACGAGCAGTACTTC
TRBV27	TRBJ2-2	16	TRBD2	NA	CASSFTGTRNTGELFF	TGTGCCAGCAGTTTTACCGGGACTAGAAACACCGGGGAGCTGTTTTTT
TRBV14	TRBJ1-2	13	NA	NA	CASSQEITWGYTF	TGTGCCAGCAGCCAAGAGATAACGTGGGGCTACACCTTC
TRBV29-1	TRBJ1-1	15	TRBD1	NA	CSVALGGGSETEAFF	TGCAGCGTCGCCCTCGGAGGGGGCTCGGAGACTGAAGCTTTCTTT
TRBV6-5	TRBJ2-3	15	NA	once	CASSTPGASTDTQYF	TGTGCCAGCAGTACACCCGGGGCCAGCACAGATACGCAGTATTTT
TRBV5-6	TRBJ2-1	14	TRBD1	NA	CASSQDGTGGEQFF	TGTGCCAGCAGCCAAGACGGGACAGGGGGGGAGCAGTTCTTC
TRBV29-1	TRBJ2-5	14	TRBD1	NA	CSVAGTGGGETQYF	TGCAGCGTTGCCGGGACAGGGGGTGGAGAGACCCAGTACTTC
TRBV9	TRBJ2-3	16	NA	NA	CASSDGAIAPADTQYF	TGTGCCAGCAGCGACGGGGCCATAGCGCCGGCAGATACGCAGTATTTT
TRBV5-1	TRBJ2-3	16	TRBD2	once	CASSLVGTSERDTQYF	TGCGCCAGCAGCTTGGTAGGGACTAGCGAACGCGATACGCAGTATTTT
TRBV6-1	TRBJ2-7	15	NA	NA	CASSNIPGLTYEQYF	TGTGCCAGCAGTAATATACCGGGTCTCACCTACGAGCAGTACTTC
TRBV6-5	TRBJ1-5	15	TRBD1	NA	CASSYIQGADQPQHF	TGTGCCAGCAGTTACATACAGGGGGCAGATCAGCCCCAGCATTTT
TRBV9	TRBJ2-1	16	TRBD2	NA	CASSVGTSGSNGEQFF	TGTGCCAGCAGCGTGGGGACTAGCGGGTCTAACGGTGAGCAGTTCTTC
TRBV29-1	TRBJ2-5	13	TRBD2	NA	CSVGLAGIETQYF	TGCAGCGTTGGACTAGCGGGAATAGAGACCCAGTACTTC
TRBV27	TRBJ1-4	13	NA	NA	CASSLRQREKLFF	TGTGCCAGCAGTTTACGACAGCGAGAAAAACTGTTTTTT
TRBV20-1	TRBJ1-5	11	NA	NA	CSASQDQPQHF	TGCAGTGCTAGTCAAGATCAGCCCCAGCATTTT
TRBV5-1	TRBJ2-3	16	TRBD2	NA	CASSFRLAGYTDTQYF	TGCGCCAGCAGCTTTAGACTAGCGGGGTACACAGATACGCAGTATTTT
TRBV7-2	TRBJ2-7	14	NA	NA	CASSLRQGLVEQYF	TGTGCCAGCAGCTTAAGGCAGGGATTAGTCGAGCAGTACTTC
TRBV6-5	TRBJ2-5	14	NA	NA	CASSYSTLSRAQYF	TGTGCCAGCAGTTACTCGACCCTTTCTCGGGCCCAGTACTTC
TRBV2	TRBJ2-7	15	TRBD2	once	CASRTGTSGGYEQYF	TGTGCCAGCAGGACCGGGACTAGCGGAGGGTACGAGCAGTACTTC
TRBV5-8	TRBJ1-1	15	NA	NA	CASSLVRGRSTEAFF	TGTGCCAGCAGCTTGGTGCGGGGACGAAGTACTGAAGCTTTCTTT
TRBV27	TRBJ2-1	14	TRBD2	NA	CASSLRREGNEQFF	TGTGCCAGCAGTTTAAGGCGGGAGGGCAATGAGCAGTTCTTC
TRBV18	TRBJ1-1	15	NA	NA	CASSPQELGNTEAFF	TGTGCCAGCTCACCACAAGAACTGGGGAACACTGAAGCTTTCTTT
TRBV6-5	TRBJ2-5	13	NA	NA	CASSPLYQETQYF	TGTGCCAGCAGTCCACTGTACCAAGAGACCCAGTACTTC
TRBV28	TRBJ2-3	14	NA	few	CASSPNPGGDTQYF	TGTGCCAGCAGTCCGAACCCTGGGGGGGATACGCAGTATTTT
TRBV4-3	TRBJ2-1	15	TRBD2	NA	CASSQGLASYNEQFF	TGCGCCAGCAGCCAAGGACTAGCGTCCTACAATGAGCAGTTCTTC
TRBV29-1	TRBJ2-5	13	NA	NA	CSVEPDGQETQYF	TGCAGCGTTGAGCCGGACGGCCAAGAGACCCAGTACTTC
TRBV2	TRBJ2-7	14	TRBD1	NA	CASKKGQLRYEQYF	TGTGCCAGCAAAAAGGGACAGCTGCGCTACGAGCAGTACTTC
TRBV5-1	TRBJ2-1	14	NA	NA	CASSLSSSYNEQFF	TGCGCCAGCAGCTTGTCTAGCTCCTACAATGAGCAGTTCTTC
TRBV6-6	TRBJ2-1	15	TRBD1	few	CASSTQGGSYNEQFF	TGTGCCAGCAGTACACAGGGGGGCTCCTACAATGAGCAGTTCTTC
TRBV4-1	TRBJ2-2	13	NA	NA	CASSPTSSGELFF	TGCGCCAGCAGCCCTACTAGCTCCGGGGAGCTGTTTTTT